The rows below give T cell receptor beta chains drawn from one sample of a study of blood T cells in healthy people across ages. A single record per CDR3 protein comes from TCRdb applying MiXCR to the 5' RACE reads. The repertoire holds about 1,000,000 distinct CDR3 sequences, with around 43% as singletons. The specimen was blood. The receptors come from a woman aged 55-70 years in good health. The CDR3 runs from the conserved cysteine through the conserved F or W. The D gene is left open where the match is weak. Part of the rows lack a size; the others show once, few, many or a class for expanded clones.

CDR3 DNA: TGTGCCAGCAGTTTTTTGTTAAGGGGCTCCTACAATGAGCAGTTCTTC
CDR3 protein: CASSFLLRGSYNEQFF
clone size: NA
J gene: TRBJ2-1
V gene: TRBV12-3/TRBV12-4
D gene: NA

CDR3 DNA: TGTGCCGGCAGTTACTCGACCGGGACAGCGTATGGCTACACCTTC
CDR3 protein: CAGSYSTGTAYGYTF
clone size: NA
J gene: TRBJ1-2
V gene: TRBV6-5
D gene: TRBD1

CDR3 DNA: TGTGCCACCAGGCAGGACATCTATGGCTACACCTTC
CDR3 protein: CATRQDIYGYTF
clone size: NA
J gene: TRBJ1-2
V gene: TRBV15
D gene: NA

CDR3 DNA: TGTGCCAGCAGTGAAGCAAGGGCTAGCGGGAGGGGACTCTCCTACGAGCAGTACTTC
CDR3 protein: CASSEARASGRGLSYEQYF
clone size: NA
J gene: TRBJ2-7
V gene: TRBV6-1
D gene: TRBD2

CDR3 DNA: TGTGCCAGCAGCCATATTAGCGGGAACTACAATGAGCAGTTCTTC
CDR3 protein: CASSHISGNYNEQFF
clone size: few
J gene: TRBJ2-1
V gene: TRBV14
D gene: TRBD2

CDR3 DNA: TGCAGTGCTGAGACCCTGACGGGGAACGCTGAAGCTTTCTTT
CDR3 protein: CSAETLTGNAEAFF
clone size: NA
J gene: TRBJ1-1
V gene: TRBV20-1
D gene: NA

CDR3 DNA: TGTGCCAGCAGCACTGGTGGGGTCGGCTACACCTTC
CDR3 protein: CASSTGGVGYTF
clone size: NA
J gene: TRBJ1-2
V gene: TRBV12-3/TRBV12-4
D gene: NA

CDR3 DNA: TGTGCCAGCAGCGTAGCTCCTAGCGGGAGGAACAATGAGCAGTTCTTC
CDR3 protein: CASSVAPSGRNNEQFF
clone size: NA
J gene: TRBJ2-1
V gene: TRBV9
D gene: TRBD2

CDR3 DNA: TGTGCCAGCAGCCAGGTCTCCCACGAGCAGTACTTC
CDR3 protein: CASSQVSHEQYF
clone size: NA
J gene: TRBJ2-7
V gene: TRBV14
D gene: NA

CDR3 DNA: TGTGCCAGCAGCAAAGGGCCTGGGACTCTCTACAATGAGCAGTTCTTC
CDR3 protein: CASSKGPGTLYNEQFF
clone size: few
J gene: TRBJ2-1
V gene: TRBV21-1
D gene: NA

CDR3 DNA: TGTGCCAGCAGTCCGAATACCCACCCGGGACTAGCGGCGTACAATGAGCAGTTCTTC
CDR3 protein: CASSPNTHPGLAAYNEQFF
clone size: NA
J gene: TRBJ2-1
V gene: TRBV11-2
D gene: TRBD2

CDR3 DNA: TGTGCCAGCAGCCCCCAGCCGGGGACAGGTTGGCTCAGCTCCTACAATGAGCAGTTCTTC
CDR3 protein: CASSPQPGTGWLSSYNEQFF
clone size: NA
J gene: TRBJ2-1
V gene: TRBV5-5
D gene: TRBD1

CDR3 DNA: TGTGCCATCGAGAGCGGGAGCTCCTACAATGAGCAGTACTTC
CDR3 protein: CAIESGSSYNEQYF
clone size: NA
J gene: TRBJ2-7
V gene: TRBV10-3
D gene: TRBD2

CDR3 DNA: TGCAGTGCTAGAGGTAGCGGGAGGGCAAGTTACACAGATACGCAGTATTTT
CDR3 protein: CSARGSGRASYTDTQYF
clone size: NA
J gene: TRBJ2-3
V gene: TRBV20-1
D gene: TRBD2

CDR3 DNA: TGCAGCGTTGAAGGAGGGGGTTTTGAAGCTTTCTTT
CDR3 protein: CSVEGGGFEAFF
clone size: NA
J gene: TRBJ1-1
V gene: TRBV29-1
D gene: NA

CDR3 DNA: TGTGCCAGCAGCTTAGATTTCACAGCGTACTTC
CDR3 protein: CASSLDFTAYF
clone size: NA
J gene: TRBJ2-4
V gene: TRBV11-2
D gene: NA

CDR3 DNA: TGTGCCAGCAGCTTATCCGGGACAGGGAATGGCTACACCTTC
CDR3 protein: CASSLSGTGNGYTF
clone size: NA
J gene: TRBJ1-2
V gene: TRBV7-9
D gene: TRBD1

CDR3 DNA: TGCAGTGCTGCCCAGGGGCCGCCCTACGAGCAGTACTTC
CDR3 protein: CSAAQGPPYEQYF
clone size: NA
J gene: TRBJ2-7
V gene: TRBV20-1
D gene: NA

CDR3 DNA: TGTGCCAGCAGTCCTCGGACTAGCGGGAATCCGAGCACAGATACGCAGTATTTT
CDR3 protein: CASSPRTSGNPSTDTQYF
clone size: NA
J gene: TRBJ2-3
V gene: TRBV7-8
D gene: TRBD2

CDR3 DNA: TGTGCCAGCAGCTTAGTCCGACAGGGAGGGAGCTCTGGGGCCAACGTCCTGACTTTC
CDR3 protein: CASSLVRQGGSSGANVLTF
clone size: NA
J gene: TRBJ2-6
V gene: TRBV7-6
D gene: NA

CDR3 DNA: TGTGCCACCGACGCTAGCGGGAGCCCCAATGAGCAGTTCTTC
CDR3 protein: CATDASGSPNEQFF
clone size: many
J gene: TRBJ2-1
V gene: TRBV15
D gene: TRBD2

CDR3 DNA: TGTGCCAGCAGCCCGGACAACTCCTATAATTCACCCCTCCACTTT
CDR3 protein: CASSPDNSYNSPLHF
clone size: few
J gene: TRBJ1-6
V gene: TRBV7-9
D gene: NA

CDR3 DNA: TGTGCCAGCAGCCACACTAGCGGGTCTTACAATGAGCAGTTCTTC
CDR3 protein: CASSHTSGSYNEQFF
clone size: NA
J gene: TRBJ2-1
V gene: TRBV4-2
D gene: TRBD2

CDR3 DNA: TGTGCCAGCTCACCCGGGACCGGTGGCGATTATGGCTACACCTTC
CDR3 protein: CASSPGTGGDYGYTF
clone size: NA
J gene: TRBJ1-2
V gene: TRBV18
D gene: NA

CDR3 DNA: TGTGCCAGCAGCTTACTGAAGGGAGTGGGATCACCCCTCCACTTT
CDR3 protein: CASSLLKGVGSPLHF
clone size: few
J gene: TRBJ1-6
V gene: TRBV7-9
D gene: NA

CDR3 DNA: TGTGCCACCGATCCCTCTCCCGCTAATTCACCCCTCCACTTT
CDR3 protein: CATDPSPANSPLHF
clone size: NA
J gene: TRBJ1-6
V gene: TRBV28
D gene: NA

CDR3 DNA: TGCAGTGCTCCCGCTAGTTCACCGACAGATACGCAGTATTTT
CDR3 protein: CSAPASSPTDTQYF
clone size: NA
J gene: TRBJ2-3
V gene: TRBV20-1
D gene: NA

CDR3 DNA: TGTGCCAGCAGTGAATACCATGGAGGGGGTGAAAAACTGTTTTTT
CDR3 protein: CASSEYHGGGEKLFF
clone size: NA
J gene: TRBJ1-4
V gene: TRBV25-1
D gene: NA

CDR3 DNA: TGTGCCAGCAGCTTAAGGACGATTCGGGGACAGAGGGAAAACATTCAGTACTTC
CDR3 protein: CASSLRTIRGQRENIQYF
clone size: NA
J gene: TRBJ2-4
V gene: TRBV7-8
D gene: TRBD1

CDR3 DNA: TGTGCCAGCAGTAAAGTGGTCAGAAAAAATGAGCAGTACTTC
CDR3 protein: CASSKVVRKNEQYF
clone size: once
J gene: TRBJ2-7
V gene: TRBV2
D gene: NA

CDR3 DNA: TGTGCCACCAGTCCGGTGGGGCCAGCTTCACCCCTCCACTTT
CDR3 protein: CATSPVGPASPLHF
clone size: few
J gene: TRBJ1-6
V gene: TRBV15
D gene: NA

CDR3 DNA: TGCAGCGTAACGCCCTGGCGCAGCAACCACCAAGAGACCCAGTACTTC
CDR3 protein: CSVTPWRSNHQETQYF
clone size: many
J gene: TRBJ2-5
V gene: TRBV29-1
D gene: NA

CDR3 DNA: TGTGCCAGCAGCCAAGTTCGGGAGCAGTACTTC
CDR3 protein: CASSQVREQYF
clone size: few
J gene: TRBJ2-7
V gene: TRBV14
D gene: NA

CDR3 DNA: TGTGCCAGCAGTTATGGACAGGGGCGCATCTATGGCTACACCTTC
CDR3 protein: CASSYGQGRIYGYTF
clone size: NA
J gene: TRBJ1-2
V gene: TRBV28
D gene: TRBD1

CDR3 DNA: TGTGCCGTCAGTGCTTCGACTAGCGGGAGCTCCTACAATGAGCAGTTCTTC
CDR3 protein: CAVSASTSGSSYNEQFF
clone size: NA
J gene: TRBJ2-1
V gene: TRBV10-3
D gene: TRBD2

CDR3 DNA: TGCAGTGCTAGAGATCTGGGACTAGCAATTTACAATGAGCAGTTCTTC
CDR3 protein: CSARDLGLAIYNEQFF
clone size: NA
J gene: TRBJ2-1
V gene: TRBV20-1
D gene: TRBD2

CDR3 DNA: TGCAGTGCCGGGGGGGGCGGTTACAATGAGCAGTTCTTC
CDR3 protein: CSAGGGGYNEQFF
clone size: few
J gene: TRBJ2-1
V gene: TRBV20-1
D gene: TRBD2

CDR3 DNA: TGCAGTGCTAGCGGAGAGAACACAGATACGCAGTATTTT
CDR3 protein: CSASGENTDTQYF
clone size: NA
J gene: TRBJ2-3
V gene: TRBV20-1
D gene: NA

CDR3 DNA: TGCAGTGCCCTAGCGGGAGGCTCTGTAGATACGCAGTATTTT
CDR3 protein: CSALAGGSVDTQYF
clone size: many
J gene: TRBJ2-3
V gene: TRBV20-1
D gene: TRBD2

CDR3 DNA: TGCGCCAGCAGCTTGTTCTGGACTAGCGGGAGTAAGTGGCGAGAGACCCAGTACTTC
CDR3 protein: CASSLFWTSGSKWRETQYF
clone size: few
J gene: TRBJ2-5
V gene: TRBV5-1
D gene: TRBD2

CDR3 DNA: TGTGCCAGCAGCCAGGGGTGGGGGGATACGCAGTATTTT
CDR3 protein: CASSQGWGDTQYF
clone size: NA
J gene: TRBJ2-3
V gene: TRBV7-3
D gene: NA

CDR3 DNA: TGCAGTGCTAGAGGAGAGCGGGGCAGCACAGATACGCAGTATTTT
CDR3 protein: CSARGERGSTDTQYF
clone size: NA
J gene: TRBJ2-3
V gene: TRBV20-1
D gene: TRBD2

CDR3 DNA: TGTGCCAGCTCACCACCGAACGAATGGGAGACCCAGTACTTC
CDR3 protein: CASSPPNEWETQYF
clone size: NA
J gene: TRBJ2-5
V gene: TRBV18
D gene: NA

CDR3 DNA: TGTGCCAGCCGAAGGGGTGAGGGAATGGAAAAACTGTTTTTT
CDR3 protein: CASRRGEGMEKLFF
clone size: NA
J gene: TRBJ1-4
V gene: TRBV2
D gene: NA

CDR3 DNA: TGTGCCAGCAACCTAGCGTCAACTAGCACAGATACGCAGTATTTT
CDR3 protein: CASNLASTSTDTQYF
clone size: NA
J gene: TRBJ2-3
V gene: TRBV27
D gene: NA

CDR3 DNA: TGCAGTGCTAATCAGCGGGACCCAGTTACAGATACGCAGTATTTT
CDR3 protein: CSANQRDPVTDTQYF
clone size: NA
J gene: TRBJ2-3
V gene: TRBV20-1
D gene: TRBD2

CDR3 DNA: TGTGCCAGCAGCCAGTTACCCATCTCGGGACAGGGGAGGATGGCCTATAATTCACCCCTCCACTTT
CDR3 protein: CASSQLPISGQGRMAYNSPLHF
clone size: NA
J gene: TRBJ1-6
V gene: TRBV3-1
D gene: TRBD1

CDR3 DNA: TGTGCCATCAGTGAGTCAGCGTCACTATACGAGCAGTACTTC
CDR3 protein: CAISESASLYEQYF
clone size: NA
J gene: TRBJ2-7
V gene: TRBV10-3
D gene: NA

CDR3 DNA: TGTGCCACCAGCGGGGACGGTGCCTGGGAGGAGACCCAGTACTTC
CDR3 protein: CATSGDGAWEETQYF
clone size: few
J gene: TRBJ2-5
V gene: TRBV15
D gene: NA

CDR3 DNA: TGTGCCGGCAGCTTAGCCCAGACCTACTATGGCTACACCTTC
CDR3 protein: CAGSLAQTYYGYTF
clone size: once
J gene: TRBJ1-2
V gene: TRBV7-9
D gene: NA

CDR3 DNA: TGTGCCAGCAGTTTAGGAGGACAGGGGGCTGGGACCCAGTACTTC
CDR3 protein: CASSLGGQGAGTQYF
clone size: NA
J gene: TRBJ2-5
V gene: TRBV27
D gene: TRBD1

CDR3 DNA: TGTGCCAGCAGCCAAGTTACAGGGTTTGAAGATACGCAGTATTTT
CDR3 protein: CASSQVTGFEDTQYF
clone size: few
J gene: TRBJ2-3
V gene: TRBV3-1
D gene: NA

CDR3 DNA: TGTGCCACCAGTGATTCCGGGACTAACTACAATGAGCAGTTCTTC
CDR3 protein: CATSDSGTNYNEQFF
clone size: NA
J gene: TRBJ2-1
V gene: TRBV24-1
D gene: TRBD2